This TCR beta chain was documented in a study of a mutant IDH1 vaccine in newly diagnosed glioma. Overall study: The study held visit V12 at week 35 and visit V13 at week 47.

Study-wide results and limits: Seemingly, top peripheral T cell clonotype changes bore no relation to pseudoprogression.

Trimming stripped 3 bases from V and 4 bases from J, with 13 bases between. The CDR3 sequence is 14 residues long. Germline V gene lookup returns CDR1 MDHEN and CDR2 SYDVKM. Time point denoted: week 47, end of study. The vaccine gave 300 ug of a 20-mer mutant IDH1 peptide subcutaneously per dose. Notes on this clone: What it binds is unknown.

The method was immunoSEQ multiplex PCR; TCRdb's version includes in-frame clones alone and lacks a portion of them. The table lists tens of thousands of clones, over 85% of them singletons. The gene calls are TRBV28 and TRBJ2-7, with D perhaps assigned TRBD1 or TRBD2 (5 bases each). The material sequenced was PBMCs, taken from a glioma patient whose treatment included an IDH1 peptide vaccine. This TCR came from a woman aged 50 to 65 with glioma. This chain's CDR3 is CASSFSREPYEQYF. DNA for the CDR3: TGTGCCAGCAGTTTTTCCAGGGAGCCGTACGAGCAGTACTTC. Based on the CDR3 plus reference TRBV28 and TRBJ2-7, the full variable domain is DVKVTQSSRYLVKRTGEKVFLECVQDMDHENMFWYRQDPGLGLRLIYFSYDVKMKEKGDIPEGYSVSREKKERFSLILESASTNQTSMYLCASSFSREPYEQYFGPGTRLTVT.